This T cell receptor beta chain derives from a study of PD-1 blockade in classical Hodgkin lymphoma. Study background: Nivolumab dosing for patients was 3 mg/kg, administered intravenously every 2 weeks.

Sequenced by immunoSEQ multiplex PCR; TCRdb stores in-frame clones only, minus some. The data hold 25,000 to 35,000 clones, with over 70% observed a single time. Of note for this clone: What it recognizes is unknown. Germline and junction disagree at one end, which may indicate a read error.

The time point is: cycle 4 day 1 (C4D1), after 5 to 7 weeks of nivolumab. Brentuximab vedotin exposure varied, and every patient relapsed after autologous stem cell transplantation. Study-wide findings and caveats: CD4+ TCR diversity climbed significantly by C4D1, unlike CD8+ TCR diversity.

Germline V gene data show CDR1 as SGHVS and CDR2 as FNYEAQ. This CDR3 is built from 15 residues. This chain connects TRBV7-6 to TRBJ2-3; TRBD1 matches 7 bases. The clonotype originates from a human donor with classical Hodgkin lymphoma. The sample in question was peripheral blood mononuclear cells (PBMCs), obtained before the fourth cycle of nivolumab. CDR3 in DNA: TGTGCCAGCAGTTTAGAGACAGGGTTCACAGATACGCAGTATTTT. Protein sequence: CASSLETGFTDTQYF. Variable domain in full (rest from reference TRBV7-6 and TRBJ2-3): GAGVSQSPRYKVTKRGQDVALRCDPISGHVSLYWYRQALGQGPEFLTYFNYEAQQDKSGLPNDRFSAERPEGSISTLTIQRTEQRDSAMYRCASSLETGFTDTQYFGPGTRLTVL.